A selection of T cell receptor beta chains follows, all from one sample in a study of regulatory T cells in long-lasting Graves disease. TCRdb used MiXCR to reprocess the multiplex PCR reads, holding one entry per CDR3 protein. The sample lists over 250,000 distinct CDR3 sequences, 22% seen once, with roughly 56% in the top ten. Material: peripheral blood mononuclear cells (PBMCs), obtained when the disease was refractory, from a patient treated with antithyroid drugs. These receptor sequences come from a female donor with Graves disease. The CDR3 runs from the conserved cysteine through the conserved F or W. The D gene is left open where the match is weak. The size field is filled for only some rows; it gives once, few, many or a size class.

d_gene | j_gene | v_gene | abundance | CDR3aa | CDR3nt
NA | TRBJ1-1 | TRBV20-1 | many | CSASRGGYTEAFF | TGCAGTGCTAGCCGGGGAGGGTACACTGAAGCTTTCTTT
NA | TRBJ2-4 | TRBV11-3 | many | CARPSRQGNLRTRAKNIQYF | TGTGCCAGACCGAGCAGGCAGGGGAATTTACGCACCAGAGCCAAAAACATTCAGTACTTC
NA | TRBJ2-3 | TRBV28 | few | CASSLTGSDTQYF | TGTGCCAGCAGTTTAACAGGGTCAGATACGCAGTATTTT
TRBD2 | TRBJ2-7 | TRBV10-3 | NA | CAISDPPGLAAPYEQYF | TGTGCCATCAGTGACCCCCCGGGACTAGCGGCCCCCTACGAGCAGTACTTC
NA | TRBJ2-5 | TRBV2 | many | CASSPMTVQETQYF | TGTGCCAGCAGTCCCATGACAGTACAAGAGACCCAGTACTTC
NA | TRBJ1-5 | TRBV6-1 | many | CASSSPFYSNQPQHF | TGTGCCAGCAGTAGCCCGTTCTATAGCAATCAGCCCCAGCATTTT
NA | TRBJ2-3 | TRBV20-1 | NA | CSADFSVRGGTDTQYF | TGCAGTGCCGACTTCTCCGTGCGAGGGGGCACAGATACGCAGTATTTT
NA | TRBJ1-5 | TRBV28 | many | CASSPYPRVTNQPQHF | TGTGCCAGCAGTCCTTACCCCCGGGTCACCAATCAGCCCCAGCATTTT
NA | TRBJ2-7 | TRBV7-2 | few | CASSLAPVGINYEQYF | TGTGCCAGCAGCTTAGCCCCAGTTGGGATAAACTACGAGCAGTACTTC
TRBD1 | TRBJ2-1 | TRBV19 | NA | CASSTNRGPYNEQFF | TGTGCCAGTAGTACGAACAGGGGACCCTACAATGAGCAGTTCTTC
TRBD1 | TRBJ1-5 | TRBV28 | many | CASSPQDRGLKGQPQHF | TGTGCCAGCAGCCCCCAGGACAGGGGGCTTAAGGGTCAGCCCCAGCATTTT
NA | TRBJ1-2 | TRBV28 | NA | CASYSQESYTF | TGTGCCAGCTATTCGCAGGAGAGCTACACCTTC
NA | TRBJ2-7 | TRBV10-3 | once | CAISDAGVAYEQYF | TGTGCCATCAGTGATGCAGGGGTGGCCTACGAGCAGTACTTC
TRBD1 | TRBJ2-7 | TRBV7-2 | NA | CASSLARDRGQYF | TGTGCCAGCAGCTTAGCCCGAGACAGGGGGCAGTACTTC
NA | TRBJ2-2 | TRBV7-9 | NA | CASSYPVGNTGELFF | TGTGCCAGCAGCTACCCTGTGGGCAACACCGGGGAGCTGTTTTTT
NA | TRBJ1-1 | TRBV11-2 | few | CASSLAARGDTEAFF | TGTGCCAGCAGCCTGGCGGCGAGGGGAGATACTGAAGCTTTCTTT
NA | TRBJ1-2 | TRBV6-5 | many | CASSLGQYYGYTF | TGTGCCAGCAGTTTAGGACAGTACTATGGCTACACCTTC
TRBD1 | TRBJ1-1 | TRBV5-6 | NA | CASSSGRQGGLYTEAFF | TGTGCCAGCAGCTCGGGTAGACAGGGGGGGTTATACACTGAAGCTTTCTTT
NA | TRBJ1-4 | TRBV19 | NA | CASSMYSLGQQDEKLFF | TGTGCCAGTAGTATGTACAGTCTGGGACAACAAGATGAAAAACTGTTTTTT
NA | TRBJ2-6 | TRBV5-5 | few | CASSRLGGSGANVLTF | TGTGCCAGCAGCCGCTTAGGAGGCTCTGGGGCCAACGTCCTGACTTTC
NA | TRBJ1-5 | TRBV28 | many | CASRRRGEGSNQPQHF | TGTGCCAGCAGACGGAGGGGGGAAGGGAGCAATCAGCCCCAGCATTTT
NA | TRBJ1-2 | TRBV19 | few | CASTPGSSYGYTF | TGTGCCAGTACCCCGGGATCGTCCTATGGCTACACCTTC
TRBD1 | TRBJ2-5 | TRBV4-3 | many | CASSQDIDRGSAQRETQYF | TGCGCCAGCAGCCAAGACATCGACAGGGGATCGGCCCAGAGGGAGACCCAGTACTTC
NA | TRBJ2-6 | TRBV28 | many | CASSFIGANVLTF | TGTGCCAGCAGTTTTATTGGGGCCAACGTCCTGACTTTC
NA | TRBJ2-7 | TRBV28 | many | CASSFVGEQYF | TGTGCCAGCAGTTTTGTGGGGGAGCAGTACTTC
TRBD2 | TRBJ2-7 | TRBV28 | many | CASSLKAGGSSYEQYF | TGTGCCAGCAGTTTAAAAGCGGGAGGGAGCTCCTACGAGCAGTACTTC
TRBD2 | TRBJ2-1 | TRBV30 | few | CAWSFWGGYNEQFF | TGTGCCTGGAGTTTTTGGGGGGGATACAATGAGCAGTTCTTC
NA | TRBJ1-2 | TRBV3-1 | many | CASSQRQAGGYTF | TGTGCCAGCAGCCAGCGACAGGCTGGAGGCTACACCTTC
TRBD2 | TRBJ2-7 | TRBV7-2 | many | CASSLAPGWREAYEQYF | TGTGCCAGCAGCTTAGCCCCGGGGTGGCGGGAGGCCTACGAGCAGTACTTC
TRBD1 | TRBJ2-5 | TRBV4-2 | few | CASSQALGQGGEETQYF | TGTGCCAGCAGCCAAGCCCTCGGACAGGGTGGGGAAGAGACCCAGTACTTC
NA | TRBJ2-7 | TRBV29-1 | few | CSVGEVYEQYF | TGCAGCGTTGGGGAAGTCTACGAGCAGTACTTC